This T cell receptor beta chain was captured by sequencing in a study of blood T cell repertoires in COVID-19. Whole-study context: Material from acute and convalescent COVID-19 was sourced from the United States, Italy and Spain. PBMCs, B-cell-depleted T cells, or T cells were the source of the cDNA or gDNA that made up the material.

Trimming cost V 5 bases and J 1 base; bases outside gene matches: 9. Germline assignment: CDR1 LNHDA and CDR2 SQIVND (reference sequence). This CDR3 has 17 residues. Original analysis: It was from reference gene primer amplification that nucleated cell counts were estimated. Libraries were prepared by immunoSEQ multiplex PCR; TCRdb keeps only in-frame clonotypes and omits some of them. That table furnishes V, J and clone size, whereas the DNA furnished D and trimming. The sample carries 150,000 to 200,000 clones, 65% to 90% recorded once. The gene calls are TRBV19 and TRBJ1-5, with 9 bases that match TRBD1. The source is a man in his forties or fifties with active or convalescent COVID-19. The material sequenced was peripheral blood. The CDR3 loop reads CASSGGQGSVSNQPQHF. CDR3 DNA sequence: TGTGCCAGTAGTGGCGGACAGGGGAGTGTGAGCAATCAGCCCCAGCATTTT.